The sequence of this T cell receptor (beta chain) was determined in a study of T-cell reconstitution after alpha-beta-depleted transplantation in children. The CDR3 extends over 15 amino acids. J lost 8 bases, V lost 5 bases, and 9 bases had no gene match. The TCRbeta library incorporated unique molecular identifiers. TCRdb reprocessed the PCR reads via MiXCR and lists one record per CDR3 protein. The top ten clones hold 4.5% to 6% of a sample with a few hundred thousand distinct CDR3 sequences, roughly an eighth of them seen once. This clonotype has ten or more counts. The chain is built from TRBV12-3 or TRBV12-4 and TRBJ1-6; TRBD1 matches 7 bases. Sequences were derived from PBMCs from the stem cell graft donor, sampled from the stem cell graft. This clonotype originated in a human donor who donated a stem cell graft to a child with combined immunodeficiency. The DNA of the CDR3 is TGTGCCAGCAGTATTGACAGGGATATCGATTCACCCCTCCACTTT. Its translation: CASSIDRDIDSPLHF.